This entry concerns a single T cell receptor (beta chain). Antigen specificity is unknown. This entry belongs to a study of T cell repertoires in cytomegalovirus infection. Germline assignment: CDR1 DFQATT and CDR2 SNEGSKA (reference sequence). The ends were cut back, 1 base at V and 4 bases at J, with 14 bases in the middle. This CDR3 comprises 15 residues. Each CDR3 protein is one row after TCRdb ran MiXCR on the reads. The table includes fewer than 85,000 distinct CDR3 sequences, 45% to 55% detected once. Sequenced here: CD8+ T cells from cultured PBMCs, sampled from culture after CMV antigen stimulation. The clonotype comes from a human donor in good health (CMV status not recorded). Some clones in this sample may be carry-over from other donors' samples. This chain uses TRBV20-1 with TRBJ2-1; maybe TRBD2 (5 bases). CDR3 residues: CSARAADLLYNEQFF. The CDR3 DNA follows: TGCAGTGCTAGAGCGGCGGACTTACTTTACAATGAGCAGTTCTTC.